This entry features one T cell receptor beta chain sequence. This record comes from a study of blood T cell repertoires in COVID-19. Study-wide context: T cells, B-cell-depleted T cells, or PBMCs supplied cDNA or gDNA.

V was shortened by 4 bases and J by 1 base, with 13 bases between the two germline ends. CDR1 and CDR2 (germline): SGHVS, FQNEAQ. CDR3 length: 15 residues. Only in-frame clones appear in the TCRdb table, and some are missing; sequencing was by immunoSEQ multiplex PCR. The sample yields 150,000 to 200,000 clones, about 90% seen once. V is TRBV7-8 and J is TRBJ1-2; D perhaps matches TRBD1 (6 bases). Sequenced input: peripheral blood. The clonotype comes from a man in his fifties or sixties with acute or convalescent COVID-19. CDR3 sequence (DNA): TGTGCCAGCAGCTCGGACAGACGATTTAACTATGGCTACACCTTC. Translating gives CASSSDRRFNYGYTF.